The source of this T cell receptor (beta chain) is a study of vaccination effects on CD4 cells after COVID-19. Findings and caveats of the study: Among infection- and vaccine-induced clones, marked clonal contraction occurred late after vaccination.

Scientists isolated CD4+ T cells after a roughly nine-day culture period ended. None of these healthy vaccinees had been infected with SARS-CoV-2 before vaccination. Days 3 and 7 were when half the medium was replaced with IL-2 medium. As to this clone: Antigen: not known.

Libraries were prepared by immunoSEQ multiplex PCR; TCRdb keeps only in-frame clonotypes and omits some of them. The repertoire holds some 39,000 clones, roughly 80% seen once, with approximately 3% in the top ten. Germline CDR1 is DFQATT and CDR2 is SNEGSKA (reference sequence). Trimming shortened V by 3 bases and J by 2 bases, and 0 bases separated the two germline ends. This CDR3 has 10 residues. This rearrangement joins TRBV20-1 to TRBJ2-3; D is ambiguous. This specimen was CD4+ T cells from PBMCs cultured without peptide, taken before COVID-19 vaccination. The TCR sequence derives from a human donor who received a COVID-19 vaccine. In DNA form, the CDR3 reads TGCAGTGCTAGCACAGATACGCAGTATTTT. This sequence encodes CSASTDTQYF.